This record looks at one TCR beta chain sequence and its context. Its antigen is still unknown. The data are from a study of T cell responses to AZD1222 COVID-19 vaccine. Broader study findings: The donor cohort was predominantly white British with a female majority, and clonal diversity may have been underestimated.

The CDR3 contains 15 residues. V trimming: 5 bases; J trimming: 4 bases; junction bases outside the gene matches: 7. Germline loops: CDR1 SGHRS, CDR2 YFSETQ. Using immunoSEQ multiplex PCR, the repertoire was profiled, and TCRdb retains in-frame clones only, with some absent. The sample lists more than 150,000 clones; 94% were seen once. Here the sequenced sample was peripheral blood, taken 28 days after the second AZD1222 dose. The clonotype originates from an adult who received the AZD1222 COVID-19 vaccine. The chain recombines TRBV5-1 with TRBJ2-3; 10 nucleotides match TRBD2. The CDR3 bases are TGCGCCAGCAGACCCCTAGCGGGAGCTTCAGATACGCAGTATTTT. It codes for CASRPLAGASDTQYF. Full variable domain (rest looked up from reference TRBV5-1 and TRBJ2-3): KAGVTQTPRYLIKTRGQQVTLSCSPISGHRSVSWYQQTPGQGLQFLFEYFSETQRNKGNFPGRFSGRQFSNSRSEMNVSTLELGDSALYLCASRPLAGASDTQYFGPGTRLTVL.